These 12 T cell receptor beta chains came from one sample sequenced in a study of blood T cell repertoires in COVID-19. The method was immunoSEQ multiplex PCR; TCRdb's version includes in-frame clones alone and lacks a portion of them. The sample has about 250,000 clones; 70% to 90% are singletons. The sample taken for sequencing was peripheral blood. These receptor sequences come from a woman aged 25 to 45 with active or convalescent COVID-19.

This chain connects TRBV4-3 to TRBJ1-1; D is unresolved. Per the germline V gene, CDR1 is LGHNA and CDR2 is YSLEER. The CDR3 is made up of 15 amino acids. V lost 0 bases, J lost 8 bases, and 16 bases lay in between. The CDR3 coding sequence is TGCGCCAGCAGCCAAGATCGTGATTGGAGGGCCGAAGCTTTCTTT. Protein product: CASSQDRDWRAEAFF.

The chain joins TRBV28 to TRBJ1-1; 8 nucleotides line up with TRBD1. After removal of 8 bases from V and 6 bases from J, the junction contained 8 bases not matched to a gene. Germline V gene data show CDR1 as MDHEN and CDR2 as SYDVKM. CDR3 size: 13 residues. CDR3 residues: CASRTGNEPEAFF. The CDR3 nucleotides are TGTGCCAGCCGGACAGGGAATGAGCCTGAAGCTTTCTTT.

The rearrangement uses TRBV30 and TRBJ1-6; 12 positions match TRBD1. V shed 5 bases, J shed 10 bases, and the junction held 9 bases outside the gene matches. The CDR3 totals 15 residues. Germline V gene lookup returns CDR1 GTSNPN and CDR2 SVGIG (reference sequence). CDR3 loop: CAWSPGTGGLSPLHF. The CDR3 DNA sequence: TGTGCCTGGTCTCCGGGGACAGGGGGCCTGTCACCCCTCCACTTT.

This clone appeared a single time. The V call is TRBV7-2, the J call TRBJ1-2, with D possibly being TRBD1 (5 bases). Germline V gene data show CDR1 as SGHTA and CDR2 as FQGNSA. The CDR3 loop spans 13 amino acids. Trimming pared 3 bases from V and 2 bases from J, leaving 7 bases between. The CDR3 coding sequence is TGTGCCAGCAGCTTGGCAGGGAACTATGGCTACACCTTC. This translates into CASSLAGNYGYTF.

DNA for the CDR3: TGCAGCGTTGATGGCGGACAGGGGACCTACGAGCAGTACTTC. As protein: CSVDGGQGTYEQYF. V usage is TRBV29-1 and J usage is TRBJ2-7, with TRBD1 identical over 9 bases. Germline trimming cut 3 bases from V and 2 bases from J; bases unmatched to any gene: 5. This CDR3 spans 14 amino acids. Germline values: CDR1 SQVTM, CDR2 ANQGSEA.

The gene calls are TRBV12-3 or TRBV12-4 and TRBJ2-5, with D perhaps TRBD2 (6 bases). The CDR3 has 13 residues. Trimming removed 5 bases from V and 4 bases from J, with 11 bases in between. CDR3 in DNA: TGTGCCAGCAGTGGGGGGATAGGAGAGACCCAGTACTTC. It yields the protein CASSGGIGETQYF.

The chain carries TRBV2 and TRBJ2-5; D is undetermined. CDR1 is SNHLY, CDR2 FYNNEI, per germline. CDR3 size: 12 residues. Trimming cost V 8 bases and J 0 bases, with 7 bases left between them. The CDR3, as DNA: TGTGCCAGCTGGCGGTACCAAGAGACCCAGTACTTC. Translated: CASWRYQETQYF.

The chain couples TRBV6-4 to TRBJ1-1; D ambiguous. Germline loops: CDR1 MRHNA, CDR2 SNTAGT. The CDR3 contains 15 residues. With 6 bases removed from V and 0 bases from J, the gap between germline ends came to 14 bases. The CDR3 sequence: CASRPGGLMNTEAFF. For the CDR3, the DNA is TGTGCCAGCAGGCCGGGAGGCCTTATGAACACTGAAGCTTTCTTT.

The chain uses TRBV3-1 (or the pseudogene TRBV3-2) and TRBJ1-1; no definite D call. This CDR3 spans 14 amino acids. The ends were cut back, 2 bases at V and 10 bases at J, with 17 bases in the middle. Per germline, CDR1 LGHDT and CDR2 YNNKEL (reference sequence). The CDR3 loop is CASSQPGRANVAFF. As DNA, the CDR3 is TGTGCCAGCAGCCAACCTGGGAGGGCTAATGTAGCTTTCTTT.

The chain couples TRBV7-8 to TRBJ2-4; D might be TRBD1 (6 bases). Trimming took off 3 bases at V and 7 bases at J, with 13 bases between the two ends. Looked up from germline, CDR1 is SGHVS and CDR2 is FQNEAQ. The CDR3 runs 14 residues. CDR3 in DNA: TGTGCCAGCAGCTTGGACAGAGCAAGTAACATTCAGTACTTC. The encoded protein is CASSLDRASNIQYF. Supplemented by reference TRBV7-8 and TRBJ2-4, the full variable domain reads GAGVSQSPRYKVAKRGQDVALRCDPISGHVSLFWYQQALGQGPEFLTYFQNEAQLDKSGLPSDRFFAERPEGSVSTLKIQRTQQEDSAVYLCASSLDRASNIQYFGAGTRLSVL.

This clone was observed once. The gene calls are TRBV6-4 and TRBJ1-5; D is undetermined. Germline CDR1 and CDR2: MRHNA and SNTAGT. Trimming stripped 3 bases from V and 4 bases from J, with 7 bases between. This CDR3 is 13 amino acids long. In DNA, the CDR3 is TGTGCCAGCAGTGAGGAGTTAAATCAGCCCCAGCATTTT. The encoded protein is CASSEELNQPQHF.

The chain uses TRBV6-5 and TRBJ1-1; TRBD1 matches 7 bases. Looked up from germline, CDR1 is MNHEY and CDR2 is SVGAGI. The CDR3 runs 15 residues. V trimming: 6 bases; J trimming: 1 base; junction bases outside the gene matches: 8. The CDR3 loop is CASRASGTENTEAFF. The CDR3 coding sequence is TGTGCCAGCAGAGCCTCCGGGACAGAGAACACTGAAGCTTTCTTT.